This TCR beta chain is drawn from a study of shared clonotypes between healthy human individuals. Concerning this clone itself: The junction departs from the called germline gene at one end, perhaps through a read error.

Germline CDR1 SNHLY, CDR2 FYNNEI. This CDR3 spans 17 amino acids. Evenly divided among several immunoSEQ plates was the genomic DNA of each subset. Only in-frame clones appear in the TCRdb table, and some are missing; sequencing was by immunoSEQ multiplex PCR. The sample lists around 2,000,000 clones, 85% to 95% occurring once. The sequence came from a man aged 18 to 30 in good health. The V and J genes are TRBV2 and TRBJ1-2; no reliable D call. Material for sequencing was naive CD4+ T cells sorted from blood. Subset specified: CD45RA+ positively selected. DNA of the CDR3: TGTGCCAGCAGGGAAGGGCCCAGTGTCCCAGTTTGGCGTGGCTACACCTTC. Amino acid sequence: CASREGPSVPVWRGYTF.